This T cell receptor beta chain comes out of a study of blood T cells in healthy people across ages. Overall study findings and caveats: Naive and antigen-experienced cells could not be conclusively compared, given unsorted PBMCs. Per million T cells, TCR beta diversity dropped about linearly as age rose. Whereas aged donors had fewer naive CD4+ cells, long-lived donors had more of them and higher diversity.

Extraction yielded at least 5 micrograms of total RNA per sample. In germline, CDR1 is SGHRS, CDR2 YFSETQ. V shed 3 bases and J 5 bases; nucleotides not matched to a gene: 1. The CDR3 extends over 14 amino acids. Then a second PCR, running roughly 7 to 11 cycles, was carried out with a sample-barcoded 5' primer and a J-beta primer mix. TCRdb re-derived calls from the 5' RACE reads in MiXCR, one entry per CDR3 protein. This sample has over 1.5 million distinct CDR3 sequences, with about 50% found just once. Regarding this clonotype: Its antigen is unidentified.

The sample taken for sequencing was blood. The V call is TRBV5-1, the J call TRBJ2-1; 11 bases line up with TRBD1. The TCR sequence derives from a middle-aged woman in good health. For the CDR3, the DNA is TGCGCCAGCAGCTCGGACAGGGGGCACAATGAGCAGTTCTTC. This gives the protein CASSSDRGHNEQFF.